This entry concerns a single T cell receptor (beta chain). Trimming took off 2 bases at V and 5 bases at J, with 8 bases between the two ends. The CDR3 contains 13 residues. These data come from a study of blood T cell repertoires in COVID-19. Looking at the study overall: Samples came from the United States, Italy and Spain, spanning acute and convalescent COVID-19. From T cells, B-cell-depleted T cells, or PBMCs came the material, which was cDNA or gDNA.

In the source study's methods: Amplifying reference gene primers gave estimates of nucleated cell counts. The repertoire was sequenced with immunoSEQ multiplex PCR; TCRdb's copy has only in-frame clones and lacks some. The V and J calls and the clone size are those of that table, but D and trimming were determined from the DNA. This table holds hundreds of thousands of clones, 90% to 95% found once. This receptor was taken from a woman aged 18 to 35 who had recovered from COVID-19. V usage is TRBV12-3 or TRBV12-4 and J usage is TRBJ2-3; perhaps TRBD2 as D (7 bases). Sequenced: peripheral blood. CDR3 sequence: CASSLRGGDTQYF. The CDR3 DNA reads TGTGCCAGCAGTTTAAGGGGGGGAGATACGCAGTATTTT.